The 21 T cell receptor beta chains given below trace back to one sample, sequenced in a study of blood T cells in healthy people across ages. Primed by a sample-barcoded 5' primer and a J-beta primer mix, a second PCR proceeded for 7 to 11 cycles. TCRdb called the 5' RACE reads again in MiXCR, with one record for every CDR3 protein. Of 650,000 to 1,000,000 distinct CDR3 sequences listed, 35% to 40% are singletons. The sequenced sample was blood. These receptors came from a man younger than 30 in good health.

The chain has TRBV4-2 and TRBJ2-3; the match to TRBD2 covers 7 bases. Germline V gene sequence: CDR1 LGHNA, CDR2 YNFKEQ. The CDR3 consists of 16 residues. J gave up 3 bases and V 0 bases, and 6 bases lay outside the gene matches. This CDR3 is CASSQDGPSGTDTQYF. CDR3 in DNA: TGTGCCAGCAGCCAAGACGGTCCTAGCGGTACAGATACGCAGTATTTT.

This sequence joins TRBV20-1 and TRBJ2-5; 7 nucleotides match TRBD1. The J call could be wrong; TRBJ2-7 is a better fit for the DNA end. Germline CDR1 and CDR2: DFQATT and SNEGSKA (reference sequence). The CDR3 has 13 amino acids. Written as DNA, the CDR3 is TGCAGTGCTAGAGATTGGGACAGCTACGAGCAGTACTTC. This sequence encodes CSARDWDSYEQYF.

For this clonotype: Given a much more abundant clone one base away, this may be a read error. The rearrangement joins TRBV7-9 to TRBJ2-5; 8 nucleotides match TRBD2. The CDR3 consists of 16 residues. Germline CDR1 and CDR2: SEHNR and FQNEAQ (reference sequence). V lost 2 bases and J lost 11; bases outside the gene matches: 16. The CDR3 sequence is CASSLSYGGVGNEQYF. The CDR3, as DNA: TGTGCCAGCAGCTTATCCTACGGGGGGGTTGGCAATGAGCAGTACTTC.

The chain has TRBV20-1 and TRBJ2-5, with D perhaps TRBD2 (5 bases). V dropped 4 bases and J dropped 3 bases, with 12 bases sitting between them. The CDR3 loop spans 13 amino acids. Germline loops: CDR1 DFQATT, CDR2 SNEGSKA (reference sequence). In DNA form, the CDR3 reads TGCAGTGCTATCATAGCGTTAAAAGAGACCCAGTACTTC. This encodes CSAIIALKETQYF.

The table lists this clonotype with a few counts. The J gene is TRBJ1-2, the V gene TRBV7-2; D unclear. The CDR3 length is 14 residues. Germline values: CDR1 SGHTA, CDR2 FQGNSA. V was clipped by 5 bases and J by 0 bases, with 10 bases between them. The CDR3 sequence: CASSVDVANYGYTF. The CDR3 DNA follows: TGTGCCAGCAGCGTCGACGTGGCTAACTATGGCTACACCTTC.

There are a few counts of this clonotype. The V gene is TRBV2, the J gene TRBJ1-1; no reliable D call. The CDR3 length is 11 residues. V was shortened by 1 base and J by 10 bases, with 7 bases between the two germline ends. Germline CDR1 is SNHLY and CDR2 is FYNNEI. The CDR3 loop is CASSEEGLAFF. The CDR3 region has the DNA TGTGCCAGCAGTGAAGAGGGTCTAGCTTTCTTT.

The chain joins TRBV7-2 to TRBJ1-1; D gene uncertain. The CDR3 loop spans 12 amino acids. CDR1 is SGHTA and CDR2 is FQGNSA in the germline V gene. V was cut by 1 base and J by 11 bases, with 11 bases left in between. The CDR3 sequence: CASSLDPWLAFF. The DNA for the CDR3 is TGTGCCAGCAGCTTAGATCCCTGGCTCGCTTTCTTT.

V and J are TRBV7-2 and TRBJ2-2; D is perhaps TRBD1 (6 bases). The CDR3 sequence is 15 residues long. From germline, CDR1 is SGHTA and CDR2 FQGNSA. V lost 6 bases, J lost 2 bases, and 13 bases lay in between. The CDR3 bases are TGTGCCAGCAGTCCATACAGGGAAAACACCGGGGAGCTGTTTTTT. The encoded protein is CASSPYRENTGELFF.

The chain employs TRBV7-6 and TRBJ2-1, with 8 nucleotides matching TRBD2. J gave up 7 bases and V 3 bases, and 8 bases lay outside the gene matches. The germline V gene encodes CDR1 SGHVS and CDR2 FNYEAQ. This CDR3 comprises 15 residues. CDR3: CASSFGGGWGNEQFF. In nucleotides, the CDR3 is TGTGCCAGCAGCTTTGGCGGGGGGTGGGGAAATGAGCAGTTCTTC.

This clonotype was recorded a few times. CDR3 amino acids: CSARDPSGFHEQYF. The CDR3, as DNA: TGCAGTGCTAGAGACCCAAGTGGGTTCCACGAGCAGTACTTC. The rearrangement uses TRBV20-1 and TRBJ2-7; D unresolved. In germline, CDR1 is DFQATT, CDR2 SNEGSKA (reference sequence). V lost 0 bases to trimming and J lost 5 bases, with 14 bases between them. The CDR3 is made up of 14 amino acids.

This clonotype showed up many times. The chain carries TRBV24-1 and TRBJ2-1; TRBD1 matches 9 bases. With V trimmed by 3 bases and J by 7 bases, 12 bases remained unmatched. This CDR3 spans 17 amino acids. Germline-derived CDR1 and CDR2 are KGHDR and SFDVKD. CDR3 loop: CATSDITGTGIKNEQFF. The CDR3 DNA is TGTGCCACCAGTGATATAACCGGGACAGGGATTAAGAATGAGCAGTTCTTC.

The gene calls are TRBV12-3 or TRBV12-4 and TRBJ2-1, with D perhaps being TRBD1 or TRBD2 (5 bases each). The CDR3 covers 18 residues. V lost 3 bases and J lost 1, with 19 bases in between. CDR3 protein: CASSLEAPGPRSYNEQFF. As DNA, the CDR3 is TGTGCCAGCAGTTTGGAAGCGCCGGGGCCCAGATCCTACAATGAGCAGTTCTTC.

The chain has TRBV20-1 and TRBJ2-5; tentatively, D is TRBD1 or TRBD2 (5 bases each). The CDR3 is made up of 15 amino acids. V was pared by 0 bases and J by 2 bases, with 13 bases between. Germline V CDR1 and CDR2: DFQATT, SNEGSKA (reference sequence). CDR3 protein: CSARDPGRVQETQYF. CDR3 DNA sequence: TGCAGTGCTAGAGATCCAGGGAGAGTACAAGAGACCCAGTACTTC.

This chain uses TRBV9 with TRBJ2-1; unclear D gene. Judging by the DNA end, TRBJ2-7 fits better; the J call may be wrong. The CDR3 is made up of 13 amino acids. Germline-derived CDR1 and CDR2 are SGDLS and YYNGEE. The CDR3 is CASSATGDNEQYF. CDR3 DNA: TGTGCCAGCAGCGCGACGGGTGACAATGAGCAGTACTTC.

This clonotype was observed many times. This rearrangement joins TRBV29-1 to TRBJ2-5; D is perhaps TRBD1 or TRBD2 (5 bases each). CDR3 size: 11 residues. Germline-derived CDR1 and CDR2 are SQVTM and ANQGSEA. Trimming removed 5 bases from V and 3 bases from J, with 7 bases in between. The CDR3 coding sequence is TGCAGCGTTAGAGGGGAAGAGACCCAGTACTTC. As protein: CSVRGEETQYF.

This clonotype was found a few times. CDR3 sequence (DNA): TGTGCCAGCAGTGAATCCGGAGGGGAGGGCACTGAAGCTTTCTTT. Translated, it gives CASSESGGEGTEAFF. This chain connects TRBV25-1 to TRBJ1-1; TRBD1 is a possible D gene (5 bases). The CDR3 has 15 amino acids. With 1 base removed from V and 4 bases from J, the gap between germline ends came to 13 bases. Per the germline V gene, CDR1 is MGHDK and CDR2 is SYGVNS.

The V gene is TRBV2, the J gene TRBJ2-1; D is uncertain. Germline assignment: CDR1 SNHLY and CDR2 FYNNEI. With 3 bases removed from V and 0 bases from J, the gap between germline ends came to 9 bases. The CDR3 loop spans 15 amino acids. The CDR3 region is CASSEQRLSYNEQFF. Written as DNA, the CDR3 is TGTGCCAGCAGTGAGCAGCGACTCTCCTACAATGAGCAGTTCTTC.

In this sample, this clonotype turned up a few times. The chain couples TRBV7-2 to TRBJ2-3; D gene ambiguous. Looked up from germline, CDR1 is SGHTA and CDR2 is FQGNSA. CDR3 size: 15 residues. V lost 0 bases to trimming and J lost 4 bases, with 11 bases between them. CDR3: CASSLAPPPADTQYF. CDR3 bases: TGTGCCAGCAGCTTAGCCCCCCCCCCGGCAGATACGCAGTATTTT.

This chain links TRBV12-3 or TRBV12-4 with TRBJ1-2; the D gene is possibly TRBD1 (6 bases). Trimming left V 2 bases short and J 8 bases short, with 12 bases between. The CDR3 length is 13 residues. For the CDR3, the DNA is TGTGCCAGCAGTTTAAGCGGGACAAGGGGCTACACCTTC. Residues: CASSLSGTRGYTF.

The rearrangement links TRBV20-1 to TRBJ1-2; D unclear. Trimming left V 6 bases short and J 4 bases short, with 9 bases between. Germline lookup yields CDR1 DFQATT and CDR2 SNEGSKA (reference sequence). This CDR3 has 11 amino acids. CDR3 sequence reads: CSAPWLYGYTF. The CDR3 DNA reads as TGCAGTGCCCCGTGGCTCTATGGCTACACCTTC.

Only one count was recorded for this clonotype. Just one base apart from a much larger clone, this may be a read error. The gene calls are TRBV2 and TRBJ2-1, with 8 nucleotides matching TRBD1. Per germline, CDR1 SNHLY and CDR2 FYNNEI. The CDR3 sequence is 14 residues long. CDR3 nucleotides: TGTGTCCTCCGAGGAGGTCAGGGGGCCAATGAGCAGTTCTTC. This translates into CVLRGGQGANEQFF.